A single sample gave rise to the 13 T cell receptor beta chains below, sequenced in a study of OX40 agonist ivuxolimab in advanced cancers. The assay was immunoSEQ multiplex PCR, and TCRdb's table has in-frame clones only and misses some. The table lists 60,000 to 70,000 clones, about 80% of them singletons. Here the sequenced sample was CD4+ or CD8+ T cells sorted from blood, taken in a trial of the OX40 agonist ivuxolimab. The receptors derive from an adult with an advanced solid tumor such as melanoma, head and neck, liver or kidney cancer.

V is TRBV15 and J is TRBJ1-1, with 10 positions matching TRBD1. CDR1 is LNHNV and CDR2 is YYDKDF in the germline V gene (reference sequence). The ends lost 4 bases at V and 4 bases at J; junction bases unmatched: 3. This CDR3 has 14 residues. The CDR3 nucleotides are TGTGCCACCAGCAAAGACAGGGGGCCCACTGAAGCTTTCTTT. Its translation: CATSKDRGPTEAFF.

The chain joins TRBV4-1 to TRBJ1-5; D perhaps matches TRBD1 (6 bases). The CDR3 has 16 residues. V shed 1 base and J shed 2 bases, with 12 bases lying between them. The germline V gene has CDR1 MGHRA and CDR2 YSYEKL. CDR3 coding DNA: TGCGCCAGCAGCCAAGGGGGGGCAGGGGGCAATCAGCCCCAGCATTTT. Translation gives CASSQGGAGGNQPQHF.

This chain connects TRBV5-6 to TRBJ1-6; tentative D call: TRBD1 (5 bases). Trimming pared 4 bases from V and 5 bases from J, leaving 13 bases between. The CDR3 consists of 15 residues. Germline CDR1 is SGHDT and CDR2 is YYEEEE. The CDR3 protein is CASSPPGLDNSPLHF. The CDR3 DNA follows: TGTGCCAGCAGCCCCCCGGGACTTGATAATTCACCCCTCCACTTT.

The chain has TRBV28 and TRBJ1-5; maybe TRBD1 (6 bases). Per the germline V gene, CDR1 is MDHEN and CDR2 is SYDVKM. This CDR3 is 14 amino acids long. V lost 5 bases and J lost 8, with 16 bases in between. The CDR3, as DNA: TGTGCCAGCAGTCCACGTATCCCAGGGGAGCCCCAGCATTTT. Translating gives CASSPRIPGEPQHF.

This clone appeared a few times. V and J are TRBV2 and TRBJ1-6, with 7 bases that match TRBD1. The germline V gene has CDR1 SNHLY and CDR2 FYNNEI. V shed 2 bases and J 5 bases; nucleotides not matched to a gene: 3. This CDR3 is 15 amino acids long. The DNA for the CDR3 is TGTGCCAGCAGTGAACAACAGGGGAATAATTCACCCCTCCACTTT. It codes for CASSEQQGNNSPLHF. The full variable domain, its missing parts supplied by reference TRBV2 and TRBJ1-6, is EPEVTQTPSHQVTQMGQEVILRCVPISNHLYFYWYRQILGQKVEFLVSFYNNEISEKSEIFDDQFSVERPDGSNFTLKIRSTKLEDSAMYFCASSEQQGNNSPLHFGNGTRLTVT.

This clone has more than one count but fewer than ten. The V gene is TRBV7-6, the J gene TRBJ1-5; D possibly corresponds to TRBD1 (5 bases). Germline V gives CDR1 SGHVS, CDR2 FNYEAQ. This CDR3 is built from 13 residues. Trimming removed 5 bases from V and 4 bases from J, with 9 bases in between. The CDR3 coding sequence is TGTGCCAGCAGCCAGGGTCAAAATCAGCCCCAGCATTTT. It translates to CASSQGQNQPQHF.

This clone was picked up a small number of times. The rearrangement uses TRBV29-1 and TRBJ2-7; D may be TRBD1 (6 bases). The V and J ends lost 6 bases and 8 bases respectively, with 20 bases between them. The CDR3 is made up of 13 amino acids. Germline V gene lookup returns CDR1 SQVTM and CDR2 ANQGSEA. CDR3 amino acids: CSVSEAGQGKQYF. The CDR3 region has the DNA TGCAGCGTCAGCGAGGCAGGGCAGGGGAAGCAGTACTTC.

The chain joins TRBV15 to TRBJ1-1, with no clear D. Germline V gene lookup returns CDR1 LNHNV and CDR2 YYDKDF (reference sequence). V dropped 3 bases and J dropped 2 bases, with 4 bases sitting between them. The CDR3 sequence is 12 residues long. The chain's CDR3 is CATSSSNTEAFF. The CDR3 nucleotides read TGTGCCACCAGCAGTTCAAACACTGAAGCTTTCTTT.

The chain recombines TRBV11-2 with TRBJ1-2; TRBD1 matches at 9 bases. Germline V gene lookup returns CDR1 SGHAT and CDR2 FQNNGV. The CDR3 is 13 amino acids. J was trimmed by 4 bases and V by 5 bases; bases with no gene match: 2. CDR3 nucleotides: TGTGCCAGCAGCCCGGGACAGGGCTATGGCTACACCTTC. Encoded protein: CASSPGQGYGYTF. The whole variable domain, remainder taken from reference TRBV11-2 and TRBJ1-2, is EAGVAQSPRYKIIEKRQSVAFWCNPISGHATLYWYQQILGQGPKLLIQFQNNGVVDDSQLPKDRFSAERLKGVDSTLKIQPAKLEDSAVYLCASSPGQGYGYTFGSGTRLTVV.

This chain links TRBV19 with TRBJ1-2; D remains ambiguous. Germline values: CDR1 LNHDA, CDR2 SQIVND (reference sequence). The V gene lost 10 bases and the J gene lost 5 bases, with 14 bases spanning the gap. There are 12 residues in the CDR3. The CDR3: CAIRSRLYGYTF. CDR3 coding DNA: TGTGCCATCAGAAGCCGGTTATATGGCTACACCTTC. Combining the CDR3 with reference TRBV19 and TRBJ1-2 gives the whole variable domain DGGITQSPKYLFRKEGQNVTLSCEQNLNHDAMYWYRQDPGQGLRLIYYSQIVNDFQKGDIAEGYSVSREKKESFPLTVTSAQKNPTAFYLCAIRSRLYGYTFGSGTRLTVV.

The chain uses TRBV11-2 and TRBJ1-5, with unresolved D. The germline gives CDR1 SGHAT, CDR2 FQNNGV. Deletions cut 2 bases from V and 1 base from J, with 3 bases between. The CDR3 spans 13 residues. For the CDR3, the DNA is TGTGCCAGCAGCTTAACCAGCAATCAGCCCCAGCATTTT. Translated, it gives CASSLTSNQPQHF.

A word on this clone: Other DNA sequences in this specimen translate into the identical CDR3. The chain uses TRBV18 and TRBJ1-3, with unresolved D. Per the germline V gene, CDR1 is KGHSH and CDR2 is LQKENI. Trimming left V 0 bases short and J 4 bases short, with 7 bases between. The CDR3 is made up of 14 amino acids. As DNA, the CDR3 is TGTGCCAGCTCACCACCGGCACGAGGAAACACCATATATTTT. Protein product: CASSPPARGNTIYF.

This clone has just one count. V and J are TRBV2 and TRBJ2-5; tentatively, D is TRBD1 (6 bases). The CDR3 extends over 15 amino acids. V lost 4 bases to trimming and J lost 2 bases, with 14 bases between them. Germline-derived CDR1 and CDR2 are SNHLY and FYNNEI. The CDR3 nucleotides are TGTGCCAGCAGTGGAGCAGGGGTCGGTCAAGAGACCCAGTACTTC. It is translated as CASSGAGVGQETQYF.